This T cell receptor beta chain derives from a study of blood T cell repertoires in COVID-19. Overall study: The study drew acute and convalescent COVID-19 samples from the United States, Italy and Spain.

Per the original methods: Reference gene primer amplification gave estimated nucleated cell counts. The assay was immunoSEQ multiplex PCR, and TCRdb's table has in-frame clones only and misses some. The V and J calls and clone size are taken from that table; D and trimming were inferred from the DNA. Here the sample spans fewer than 90,000 clones, about 95% being singletons. The source is a human donor with active COVID-19. The donor label of this sample is uncertain. The sequenced sample consisted of peripheral blood.

CDR3 DNA sequence: TGCAGCGTTGAACTCGGGATGTATGGCTACACCTTC. It translates to CSVELGMYGYTF. The J gene is TRBJ1-2, the V gene TRBV29-1; no definite D call. Trimming took off 2 bases at V and 5 bases at J, with 9 bases between the two ends. Germline V gene lookup returns CDR1 SQVTM and CDR2 ANQGSEA. The CDR3 is 12 amino acids.